Listed here are 13 T cell receptor beta chains from one sample, sequenced in a study of control samples from healthy donors and cancer patients. Sequenced by immunoSEQ multiplex PCR; TCRdb stores in-frame clones only, minus some. Among around 100,000 clones listed, roughly 84% were seen once. The sample consisted of blood. These TCRs come from a woman aged 50 to 65 in good health.

This clone showed up just once. V and J are TRBV19 and TRBJ1-2; D is ambiguous. V was trimmed by 2 bases and J by 2 bases, leaving 9 bases between them. CDR1 is LNHDA, CDR2 SQIVND, per germline (reference sequence). CDR3 size: 14 residues. This chain's CDR3 is CASSITGSNYGYTF. CDR3 bases: TGTGCCAGTAGTATAACCGGGTCCAACTATGGCTACACCTTC.

V usage is TRBV7-8 and J usage is TRBJ1-5; no reliable D call. Per the germline V gene, CDR1 is SGHVS and CDR2 is FQNEAQ. The CDR3 extends over 14 amino acids. The V end was cut by 4 bases, the J end by 4 bases, with 11 bases between. CDR3 region: CASSYSLGNQPQHF. CDR3 DNA sequence: TGTGCCAGCAGCTACTCTTTAGGGAATCAGCCCCAGCATTTT.

The gene calls are TRBV27 and TRBJ1-1; D gene ambiguous. V lost 5 bases, J lost 5 bases, and 15 bases lay in between. The length of the CDR3 is 14 residues. Germline loops: CDR1 MNHEY, CDR2 SMNVEV (reference sequence). The DNA of the CDR3 is TGTGCCAGCAGTAAAGGCGGGTCGGTAACTGAAGCTTTCTTT. Its protein product is CASSKGGSVTEAFF.

This chain joins TRBV29-1 and TRBJ2-1; 8 nucleotides match TRBD1. J gave up 8 bases and V 3 bases, and 12 bases lay outside the gene matches. The germline V gene has CDR1 SQVTM and CDR2 ANQGSEA. This CDR3 comprises 15 residues. The CDR3 DNA follows: TGCAGCGTTGATAGATGGACAGGGCAAATCCATGAGCAGTTCTTC. Protein sequence: CSVDRWTGQIHEQFF.

V and J are TRBV6-1 and TRBJ2-5; D perhaps matches TRBD1 (6 bases). V shed 3 bases and J shed 9 bases, with 17 bases lying between them. CDR1 is MNHNS, CDR2 SASEGT, per germline. This CDR3 contains 14 residues. The CDR3 bases are TGTGCCAGCAGTGAGCAGTCTGCCCCAGGGGCCCAGTACTTC. Translated, it gives CASSEQSAPGAQYF.

The chain is built from TRBV18 and TRBJ1-2, with TRBD1 as a possible D gene (5 bases). In germline, CDR1 is KGHSH, CDR2 LQKENI. Trimming took 5 bases from V and 1 from J, leaving 8 bases between them. This CDR3 has 13 residues. The CDR3 loop is CASSGDGNYGYTF. As DNA, the CDR3 is TGTGCCAGCTCAGGGGACGGTAACTATGGCTACACCTTC.

This rearrangement joins TRBV3-1 (or the pseudogene TRBV3-2) to TRBJ2-3; D call uncertain. Germline CDR1 reads LGHDT; CDR2 reads YNNKEL (reference sequence). There are 15 residues in the CDR3. V was pared by 2 bases and J by 3 bases, with 12 bases between. This CDR3 reads CASSQFEIQTDTQYF. CDR3 bases: TGTGCCAGCAGCCAATTCGAGATTCAAACAGATACGCAGTATTTT.

The chain couples TRBV1 to TRBJ2-7. TRBV1 is deemed a pseudogene. This CDR3 has 10 residues. The CDR3 here is CTSSQHEQYV. For the CDR3, the DNA is TGCACCAGCAGCCAACACGAGCAGTACGTC.

This clone was seen a single time. The rearrangement uses TRBV7-2 and TRBJ2-2; tentative D call: TRBD2 (6 bases). Trimming pared 6 bases from V and 3 bases from J, leaving 11 bases between. The CDR3 sequence is 14 residues long. Germline-derived CDR1 and CDR2 are SGHTA and FQGNSA. The CDR3: CASREEGYTGELFF. For the CDR3, the DNA is TGTGCCAGCAGGGAGGAGGGGTACACCGGGGAGCTGTTTTTT.

V and J are TRBV6-1 and TRBJ2-7, with 9 bases fitting TRBD1. Germline CDR1 and CDR2: MNHNS and SASEGT. The CDR3 runs to 17 residues. The ends lost 3 bases at V and 4 bases at J; junction bases unmatched: 13. In DNA form, the CDR3 reads TGTGCCAGCAGTGACCACTATTGGACAGGGGCCCAGTACGAGCAGTACTTC. It specifies CASSDHYWTGAQYEQYF.

This clone was counted a single time. The rearrangement joins TRBV5-1 to TRBJ2-5; 8 bases align to TRBD1. Germline-derived CDR1 and CDR2 are SGHRS and YFSETQ. Unmatched junction bases numbered 6, after V lost 4 bases and J lost 4 bases. The CDR3 spans 14 residues. CDR3 amino acids: CASSPGQGGETQYF. CDR3 nucleotide sequence: TGCGCCAGCAGCCCTGGACAGGGTGGAGAGACCCAGTACTTC.

The CDR3 sequence is CASSLWGARELFF. The CDR3 region has the DNA TGTGCCAGCAGTTTATGGGGGGCCAGGGAGCTGTTTTTT. The J gene is TRBJ2-2, the V gene TRBV12-3 or TRBV12-4; possibly TRBD1 or TRBD2 for D (6 bases each). This CDR3 spans 13 amino acids. Trimming cost V 2 bases and J 9 bases, with 10 bases left between them.

This chain joins TRBV25-1 and TRBJ1-1; 8 bases line up with TRBD1. Germline V lookup: CDR1 MGHDK, CDR2 SYGVNS. The length of the CDR3 is 15 residues. The J segment lost 5 bases and the V segment lost 6 bases, leaving 11 bases of the junction unmatched. The CDR3 bases are TGTGCCAGCAGGGCTTGGACAGGGTTGATGACTGAAGCTTTCTTT. This encodes CASRAWTGLMTEAFF. Supplemented by reference TRBV25-1 and TRBJ1-1, the full variable domain reads EADIYQTPRYLVIGTGKKITLECSQTMGHDKMYWYQQDPGMELHLIHYSYGVNSTEKGDLSSESTVSRIRTEHFPLTLESARPSHTSQYLCASRAWTGLMTEAFFGQGTRLTVV.